Below, one T cell receptor (beta chain) is given with its context. It has no known antigen specificity. Base qualities are not recorded, but no much larger clone differs from it by a single base. These data originate in a study of CD8 T cells in Susac syndrome (dated by TCRdb to the late 2010s). Looking at the study overall: Repertoire sequencing was used to test whether CD8+ T cell activation and differentiation in Susac syndrome was antigen driven. CD8+ T cell repertoire clonality was compared between about a dozen healthy donors, some 14 Susac syndrome patients and approximately 15 multiple sclerosis patients. What the work shows at the level of the full study, not this receptor alone: The study acknowledged that relatively few individuals were included in the TCR sequencing and HLA analysis.

RNA was extracted with the RNeasy kit and roughly 0.5 to 1 ug was reverse transcribed using random hexamers. The immunoSEQ multiplex PCR assay, covering 54 Vbeta and 13 Jbeta segments, was used to amplify TCR beta CDR3 regions. PCR amplification bias was corrected by using a synthetic template baseline for primer optimization and computational correction. The authors' analysis ran thus. Only productive sequences were kept, with reads annotated to V, D and J genes according to IMGT and analyzed in immunoSEQ Analyzer. To calculate clonality, Shannon entropy was normalized by log2 of the number of productive unique sequences and then subtracted from one. For each patient and control, public and private clones were evaluated within the 100 most prevalent clones. A clone was defined as Susac-specific if it was absent from the healthy and MS cohorts, from some 1,100 published viral clones and from other ImmuneACCESS disease sequences. TCRdb ran its own pipeline on the public reads, namely fastp trimming at Q25 and MiXCR clone calling, and kept in-frame beta chains. Duplicate CDR3 protein sequences are folded into a single record with the most common DNA and genes. In this record, the V and J calls reflect TCRdb's handling and not the investigators' own analysis. This sample has around 140,000 distinct CDR3 sequences in its table, and roughly 80% of those were observed once. The top ten constitute around 0.51% of the sample.

From the cysteine up to the phenylalanine, the CDR3 has a length of 14 residues. Here the CDR3 DNA is all that survives: 42 bases in frame from base 1. Cut back by 4 bases and 11 bases, the V and J ends lie 20 bases apart. Via the germline V gene (reference sequence), CDR1 is SGHNT and CDR2 YYREEE. Peripheral blood CD8+ and CD4+ T cells from healthy donors, Susac syndrome patients and multiple sclerosis patients were profiled using high-throughput TCR beta sequencing. The multiple sclerosis controls were treatment-naive patients who had stable or active relapsing-remitting disease and met the revised McDonald criteria. CD8+ TEMRA cells were enriched by FACS, while bulk CD8+ and CD4+ T cells were purified by magnetic negative isolation. Blood was drawn into EDTA tubes, processed within 24 hours, and PBMCs were isolated by density gradient centrifugation. PBMCs intended for TCR sequencing were cryopreserved in liquid nitrogen and were subsequently thawed in a 37 degrees C water bath. A purity of at least 90% was achieved for sorted or isolated CD4+, CD8+ and CD8+ TEMRA cells.

The clonotype comes from a human donor with multiple sclerosis. Input material: CD8+ T cells from PBMCs. The chain couples TRBV5-4 to TRBJ2-3; D gene: possibly TRBD2, on 5 matching bases. In nucleotides, the sequence is TGTGCCAGCAGCCCCAAGGACGGGAACAACCAGCAGTATTTT. Its amino acids are CASSPKDGNNQQYF.